Below, 5 T cell receptor beta chains from the same sample are listed, as sequenced in a study of T cell responses to AZD1222 COVID-19 vaccine. The protocol was immunoSEQ multiplex PCR, while the TCRdb copy is restricted to in-frame clones and leaves out a portion. The sample contains 150,000 or so clones, roughly nine tenths of which appear only once. Specimen: peripheral blood, collected on day 0 of MenACWY control vaccination. The receptors here all came from an adult in good health.

The chain is built from TRBV3-1 (or the pseudogene TRBV3-2) and TRBJ1-1, with D uncertain. Germline CDR1 reads LGHDT; CDR2 reads YNNKEL (reference sequence). Trimming removed 5 bases from V and 5 bases from J, with 12 bases in between. This CDR3 comprises 13 residues. The CDR3, as DNA: TGTGCCAGCAGCTCTTGGACGGGGACTGAAGCTTTCTTT. Protein sequence: CASSSWTGTEAFF.

The chain joins TRBV7-2 to TRBJ2-1, with 16 positions matching TRBD2. After removal of 5 bases from V and 7 bases from J, the junction contained 8 bases not matched to a gene. The CDR3 contains 17 residues. Germline V gene data show CDR1 as SGHTA and CDR2 as FQGNSA. CDR3 nucleotide sequence: TGTGCCAGCAGCGCGGGGACTAGCGGGAGGGCCAGGAATGAGCAGTTCTTC. Translation: CASSAGTSGRARNEQFF.

The chain is built from TRBV5-1 and TRBJ1-1, with TRBD1 matching over 7 bases. CDR3 length equals 14 residues. The germline V gene has CDR1 SGHRS and CDR2 YFSETQ. V gave up 4 bases and J gave up 1 base; unmatched junction bases: 4. CDR3 loop: CASSTGTANTEAFF. The CDR3, as DNA: TGCGCCAGCAGCACCGGGACAGCGAACACTGAAGCTTTCTTT.

The V gene is TRBV19, the J gene TRBJ2-6; D is unclear. Trimming left V 5 bases short and J 7 bases short, with 9 bases between. The germline V gene has CDR1 LNHDA and CDR2 SQIVND (reference sequence). This CDR3 is built from 13 residues. In DNA, the CDR3 is TGTGCCAGTAGTGGGGTATTTGCCAACGTCCTGACTTTC. Amino acids: CASSGVFANVLTF.

The chain employs TRBV18 and TRBJ1-2; D not certain. V dropped 3 bases and J dropped 4 bases, with 12 bases sitting between them. Germline V gives CDR1 KGHSH, CDR2 LQKENI. The CDR3 runs to 14 residues. CDR3 sequence (DNA): TGTGCCAGCTCACCCGGGCAGGCCCTCTATGGCTACACCTTC. Its protein is CASSPGQALYGYTF. The entire variable domain, with the rest obtained from reference TRBV18 and TRBJ1-2, is as follows: NAGVMQNPRHLVRRRGQEARLRCSPMKGHSHVYWYRQLPEEGLKFMVYLQKENIIDESGMPKERFSAEFPKEGPSILRIQQVVRGDSAAYFCASSPGQALYGYTFGSGTRLTVV.